The 23 T cell receptor beta chains reported below all come from one sample, sequenced in a study of blood T cell repertoires in COVID-19. Sequencing used immunoSEQ multiplex PCR; TCRdb keeps in-frame clones, though not all of them. The sample yields some 460,000 clones, about 90% seen once. Sequencing was carried out using PBMCs or T cells enriched from blood (not recorded which). These TCRs come from a young woman who had recovered from COVID-19.

V usage is TRBV18 and J usage is TRBJ2-7, with D tentatively TRBD1 (5 bases). The germline CDR1 and CDR2 sequences are KGHSH and LQKENI. V was shortened by 6 bases and J by 4 bases, with 19 bases between the two germline ends. The CDR3 sequence is 15 residues long. CDR3 loop: CASSPGHSWSYEQYF. Here the CDR3 DNA reads TGTGCCAGCTCCCCAGGACACTCTTGGTCATACGAGCAGTACTTC.

This chain links TRBV7-6 with TRBJ1-2, with unresolved D. Between the trimmed V and J ends, which lost 8 bases and 3 bases, there was a span of 4 bases. Germline-derived CDR1 and CDR2 are SGHVS and FNYEAQ. The CDR3 sequence is 10 residues long. The CDR3 sequence is CASGDYGYTF. The CDR3 DNA follows: TGTGCCAGCGGAGACTATGGCTACACCTTC.

The V call is TRBV19, the J call TRBJ1-1, with a weak D call TRBD1 (5 bases). This CDR3 has 13 amino acids. Germline loops: CDR1 LNHDA, CDR2 SQIVND (reference sequence). V was clipped by 3 bases and J by 9 bases, with 14 bases between them. DNA for the CDR3: TGTGCCAGTAGTATCCCAGACAAGGGGCAAGCTTTCTTT. Translation gives CASSIPDKGQAFF.

The chain combines TRBV6-5 with TRBJ2-1; the match to TRBD2 covers 8 bases. V shed 0 bases, J shed 5 bases, and the junction held 6 bases outside the gene matches. The CDR3 has 16 residues. The germline CDR1 and CDR2 sequences are MNHEY and SVGAGI. CDR3 coding DNA: TGTGCCAGCAGTTACTCGATGCGGGGGGATAACAATGAGCAGTTCTTC. Translating gives CASSYSMRGDNNEQFF.

This clone came up once. The genes are TRBV18 and TRBJ1-2; D remains unclear. V was cut by 3 bases and J by 9 bases, with 11 bases left in between. Germline V gene lookup returns CDR1 KGHSH and CDR2 LQKENI. CDR3 length: 12 amino acids. The CDR3 DNA reads as TGTGCCAGCTCACCTCCTAGCAGAAGCTACACCTTC. It codes for CASSPPSRSYTF.

This chain joins TRBV5-8 and TRBJ1-5; TRBD1 agrees at 9 bases. The germline gives CDR1 SGHTS, CDR2 YDEGEE. The junction had 5 bases not matched to a gene; V was cut back by 4 bases and J by 0 bases. This CDR3 has 16 amino acids. The DNA for the CDR3 is TGTGCCAGCAGCCGGGGGACAGGGTATAGCAATCAGCCCCAGCATTTT. Amino acid sequence: CASSRGTGYSNQPQHF.

The chain employs TRBV20-1 and TRBJ2-3; 10 nucleotides match TRBD2. The CDR3 length is 20 residues. Germline V gene sequence: CDR1 DFQATT, CDR2 SNEGSKA (reference sequence). The trim removed 3 bases at V and 4 bases at J, leaving 22 bases unmatched. The CDR3 spells CSASFYRGLGLAEGADTQYF. CDR3 nucleotides: TGCAGTGCTAGTTTCTACAGGGGCTTAGGACTAGCGGAGGGGGCAGATACGCAGTATTTT.

V gene TRBV11-2 combines with J gene TRBJ2-5; D is possibly TRBD1 (5 bases). The germline CDR1 and CDR2 sequences are SGHAT and FQNNGV. V lost 5 bases to trimming and J lost 3 bases, with 7 bases between them. CDR3 length: 12 residues. The CDR3 here is CASSPREETQYF. CDR3 nucleotides: TGTGCCAGCAGCCCCAGGGAAGAGACCCAGTACTTC.

The chain links TRBV28 to TRBJ1-6; D perhaps matches TRBD1 (5 bases). This CDR3 region has 14 residues. Per germline, CDR1 MDHEN and CDR2 SYDVKM. V gave up 5 bases and J gave up 10 bases, with 15 bases separating them. CDR3 in amino acids: CASSQQGFRSPLHF. The CDR3 region has the DNA TGTGCCAGCAGTCAGCAGGGTTTTCGGTCACCCCTCCACTTT.

This chain connects TRBV28 to TRBJ1-2, with TRBD1 matching over 9 bases. V lost 9 bases, J lost 8 bases, and 7 bases stayed unmatched. The CDR3 is made up of 12 amino acids. Germline CDR1 is MDHEN and CDR2 is SYDVKM. The CDR3 DNA is TGTGCCAGTTGCCGGGACAGGGAGGGCTACACCTTC. As protein: CASCRDREGYTF.

This clone was counted once. The rearrangement links TRBV24-1 to TRBJ2-3, with 9 bases identical to TRBD1. The V gene's germline CDR1 is KGHDR and CDR2 SFDVKD. J gave up 5 bases and V 3 bases, and 8 bases lay outside the gene matches. The CDR3 runs 16 residues. This CDR3 is CATSDGTGGAVDTQYF. The CDR3 DNA reads TGTGCCACCAGTGATGGAACAGGGGGCGCGGTAGATACGCAGTATTTT.

The table lists this clone with a few counts. The chain is built from TRBV2 and TRBJ2-7; possible D gene TRBD2, 5 bases. The CDR3 runs 13 residues. Germline V gene sequence: CDR1 SNHLY, CDR2 FYNNEI. Deletions cut 0 bases from V and 9 bases from J, with 12 bases between. The CDR3 protein is CASSEAREGVQYF. In nucleotides, the CDR3 is TGTGCCAGCAGTGAAGCGCGAGAGGGAGTGCAGTACTTC.

This chain joins TRBV27 and TRBJ1-4; 7 bases agree with TRBD1. The CDR3 is 13 residues long. Germline V CDR1 and CDR2: MNHEY, SMNVEV (reference sequence). Trimming took 6 bases from V and 8 from J; bases not matched to a gene: 6. CDR3 sequence: CASRRTGEEKLFF. The CDR3 DNA reads as TGTGCCAGCAGACGTACAGGGGAAGAAAAACTGTTTTTT. Together with reference TRBV27 and TRBJ1-4, the CDR3 gives the full variable domain: EAQVTQNPRYLITVTGKKLTVTCSQNMNHEYMSWYRQDPGLGLRQIYYSMNVEVTDKGDVPEGYKVSRKEKRNFPLILESPSPNQTSLYFCASRRTGEEKLFFGSGTQLSVL.

V gene TRBV27 combines with J gene TRBJ2-1; 10 positions match TRBD2. This CDR3 spans 19 amino acids. J lost 2 bases, V lost 1 base, and 11 bases had no gene match. Germline assignment: CDR1 MNHEY and CDR2 SMNVEV (reference sequence). The CDR3 protein is CASSLFTPGLAGAYNEQFF. The CDR3 bases are TGTGCCAGCAGTTTATTTACCCCTGGGCTAGCGGGGGCCTACAATGAGCAGTTCTTC.

This rearrangement joins TRBV27 to TRBJ2-7; no reliable D call. The CDR3 consists of 16 residues. The ends were cut back, 0 bases at V and 4 bases at J, with 16 bases in the middle. CDR1 is MNHEY and CDR2 is SMNVEV in the germline V gene (reference sequence). CDR3 residues: CASSLSGVQWAYEQYF. The CDR3 bases are TGTGCCAGCAGTTTATCCGGTGTACAGTGGGCATACGAGCAGTACTTC.

This chain links TRBV5-1 with TRBJ1-1, with D unclear. The V gene lost 0 bases and the J gene lost 2 bases, with 8 bases spanning the gap. Germline V gene sequence: CDR1 SGHRS, CDR2 YFSETQ. This CDR3 spans 14 amino acids. The CDR3 nucleotides read TGCGCCAGCAGCTTGGCCTACTTAAACACTGAAGCTTTCTTT. It is translated as CASSLAYLNTEAFF. Variable domain in full (rest from reference TRBV5-1 and TRBJ1-1): KAGVTQTPRYLIKTRGQQVTLSCSPISGHRSVSWYQQTPGQGLQFLFEYFSETQRNKGNFPGRFSGRQFSNSRSEMNVSTLELGDSALYLCASSLAYLNTEAFFGQGTRLTVV.

Note on this clone: This same CDR3 is encoded by further DNA sequences in the sample. This rearrangement joins TRBV7-2 to TRBJ1-2; unclear D gene. This CDR3 region has 12 residues. V lost 4 bases and J 5 bases, leaving 8 bases between the germline ends. Germline V gene sequence: CDR1 SGHTA, CDR2 FQGNSA. The CDR3 nucleotides are TGTGCCAGCAGCTCGGCGGGTTATGGCTACACCTTC. Encoded protein: CASSSAGYGYTF. Based on the CDR3 plus reference TRBV7-2 and TRBJ1-2, the full variable domain is GAGVSQSPSNKVTEKGKDVELRCDPISGHTALYWYRQSLGQGLEFLIYFQGNSAPDKSGLPSDRFSAERTGGSVSTLTIQRTQQEDSAVYLCASSSAGYGYTFGSGTRLTVV.

CDR3 sequence (DNA): TGTGCCAGCAGCCAACCGGGACATCTTTCCAATCAGCCCCAGCATTTT. Protein: CASSQPGHLSNQPQHF. The chain combines TRBV28 with TRBJ1-5; maybe TRBD1 (6 bases). CDR3 length equals 16 residues. The germline V gene encodes CDR1 MDHEN and CDR2 SYDVKM. Trimming left V 6 bases short and J 3 bases short, with 18 bases between.

The rearrangement joins TRBV6-5 to TRBJ2-2; 7 nucleotides line up with TRBD1. Germline values: CDR1 MNHEY, CDR2 SVGAGI. The V and J ends lost 8 bases and 0 bases, in that order; junction bases with no gene match: 3. The CDR3 has 14 amino acids. The CDR3: CASAGTANTGELFF. The DNA for the CDR3 is TGTGCCAGCGCCGGGACAGCGAACACCGGGGAGCTGTTTTTT.

The genes are TRBV3-1 (or the pseudogene TRBV3-2) and TRBJ2-1, with TRBD2 matching 10 bases. J was trimmed by 0 bases and V by 4 bases; bases with no gene match: 3. CDR1 is LGHDT, CDR2 YNNKEL, per germline (reference sequence). This CDR3 is built from 16 residues. DNA for the CDR3: TGTGCCAGCAGCCCACGACTAGCGGGCTCCTACAATGAGCAGTTCTTC. Its translation is CASSPRLAGSYNEQFF.

The chain couples TRBV2 to TRBJ1-2, with TRBD1 matching over 7 bases. V was pared by 3 bases and J by 6 bases, with 1 base of the junction left unmatched. This CDR3 region has 12 residues. CDR1 is SNHLY, CDR2 FYNNEI, per germline. CDR3 nucleotides: TGTGCCAGCAGTGACGACAGGGATGGCTACACCTTC. It encodes CASSDDRDGYTF.

The CDR3 region is CASSPRDLNTEAFF. The DNA of the CDR3 is TGTGCCAGTAGTCCCCGGGATTTGAACACTGAAGCTTTCTTT. The chain joins TRBV19 to TRBJ1-1; D remains unclear. The CDR3 is 14 amino acids. CDR1 is LNHDA, CDR2 SQIVND, per germline (reference sequence). The V gene lost 5 bases and the J gene lost 0 bases, with 10 bases spanning the gap. Full variable domain (missing parts from reference TRBV19 and TRBJ1-1): DGGITQSPKYLFRKEGQNVTLSCEQNLNHDAMYWYRQDPGQGLRLIYYSQIVNDFQKGDIAEGYSVSREKKESFPLTVTSAQKNPTAFYLCASSPRDLNTEAFFGQGTRLTVV.

The genes are TRBV6-2 or TRBV6-3 and TRBJ2-7; 8 nucleotides match TRBD2. Germline CDR1 is MNHEY and CDR2 is SVGEGT. CDR3 size: 14 residues. V shed 2 bases and J 6 bases; nucleotides not matched to a gene: 6. CDR3 region: CASSYLGGDIEQYF. CDR3 bases: TGTGCCAGCAGTTACCTCGGGGGGGATATCGAGCAGTACTTC.